This TCR beta chain came from a study of blood T cells in healthy people across ages. Study findings and constraints: A roughly linear age-dependent decrease characterized TCR beta diversity per million T cells.

Through a sample-barcoded 5' primer and a J-beta primer mix, a second PCR was run for roughly 7 to 12 cycles. One entry per CDR3 protein, called by TCRdb with MiXCR from the 5' RACE reads. The table shows 800,000 or so distinct CDR3 sequences, with less than 80% occurring only once. Comment on this clonotype: Its specificity is unknown.

Peripheral blood samples of 9 to 10 milliliters were drawn from each donor. Germline loops: CDR1 SGDLS, CDR2 YYNGEE. The CDR3 is 14 residues long. V was trimmed by 2 bases and J by 4 bases, leaving 11 bases between them. The J gene is TRBJ2-3, the V gene TRBV9; D may be TRBD2 (6 bases). This sequence was found in a man aged 25 to 40 in good health. Sequenced sample: blood. The CDR3 here is CASSVRDFSDTQYF. CDR3 bases: TGTGCCAGCAGCGTCCGGGACTTTTCAGATACGCAGTATTTT.